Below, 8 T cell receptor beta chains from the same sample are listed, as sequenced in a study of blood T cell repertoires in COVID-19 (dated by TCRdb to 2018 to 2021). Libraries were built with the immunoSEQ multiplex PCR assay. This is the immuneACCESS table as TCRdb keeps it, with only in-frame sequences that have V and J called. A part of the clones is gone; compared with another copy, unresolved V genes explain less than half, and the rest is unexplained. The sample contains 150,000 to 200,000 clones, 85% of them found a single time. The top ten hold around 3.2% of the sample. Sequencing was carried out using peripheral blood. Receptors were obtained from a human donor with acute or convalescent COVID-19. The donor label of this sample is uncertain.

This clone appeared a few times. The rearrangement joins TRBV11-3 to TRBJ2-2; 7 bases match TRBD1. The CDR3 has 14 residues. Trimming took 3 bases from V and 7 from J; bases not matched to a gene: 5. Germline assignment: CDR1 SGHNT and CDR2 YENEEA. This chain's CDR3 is CASSFDRAGGELFF. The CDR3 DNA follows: TGTGCCAGCAGCTTCGACAGGGCTGGCGGGGAGCTGTTTTTT.

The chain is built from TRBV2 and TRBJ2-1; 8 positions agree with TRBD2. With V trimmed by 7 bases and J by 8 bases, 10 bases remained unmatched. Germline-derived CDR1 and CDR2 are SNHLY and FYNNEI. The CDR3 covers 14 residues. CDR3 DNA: TGTGCCAGCACCACGCGGGGGGCCGTCCATGAGCAGTTCTTC. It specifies CASTTRGAVHEQFF.

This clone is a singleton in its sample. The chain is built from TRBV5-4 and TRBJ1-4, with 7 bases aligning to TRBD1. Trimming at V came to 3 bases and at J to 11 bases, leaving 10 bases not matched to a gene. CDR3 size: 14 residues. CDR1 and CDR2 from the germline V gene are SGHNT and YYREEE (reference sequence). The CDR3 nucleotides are TGTGCCAGCAGCTCACGGGACCGGGACAGCAAACTGTTTTTT. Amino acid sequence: CASSSRDRDSKLFF.

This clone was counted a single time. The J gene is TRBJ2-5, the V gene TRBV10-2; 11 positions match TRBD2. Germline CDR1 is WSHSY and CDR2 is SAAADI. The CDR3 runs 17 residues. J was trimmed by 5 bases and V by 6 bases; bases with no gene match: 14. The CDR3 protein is CASSGARLAGGRETQYF. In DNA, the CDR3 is TGCGCCAGCAGCGGAGCGCGATTAGCGGGGGGGCGGGAGACCCAGTACTTC.

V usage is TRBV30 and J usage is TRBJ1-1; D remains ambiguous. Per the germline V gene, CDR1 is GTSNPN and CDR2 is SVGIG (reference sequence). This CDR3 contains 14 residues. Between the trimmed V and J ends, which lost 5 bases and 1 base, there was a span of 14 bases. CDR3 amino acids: CAWGLRRSNTEAFF. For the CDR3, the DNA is TGTGCCTGGGGTCTACGGAGGTCGAACACTGAAGCTTTCTTT.

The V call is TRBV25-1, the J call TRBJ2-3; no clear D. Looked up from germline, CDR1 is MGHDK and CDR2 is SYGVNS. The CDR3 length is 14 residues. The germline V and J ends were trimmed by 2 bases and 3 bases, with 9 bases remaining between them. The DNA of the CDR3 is TGTGCCAGCAGTGAAGATTTGAGGACAGATACGCAGTATTTT. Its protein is CASSEDLRTDTQYF.

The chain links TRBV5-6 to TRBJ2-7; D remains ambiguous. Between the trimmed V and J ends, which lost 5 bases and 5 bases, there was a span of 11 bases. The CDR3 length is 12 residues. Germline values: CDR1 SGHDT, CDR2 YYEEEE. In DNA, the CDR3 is TGTGCCAGCAGTCTATCACCAAACGAGCAGTACTTC. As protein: CASSLSPNEQYF.

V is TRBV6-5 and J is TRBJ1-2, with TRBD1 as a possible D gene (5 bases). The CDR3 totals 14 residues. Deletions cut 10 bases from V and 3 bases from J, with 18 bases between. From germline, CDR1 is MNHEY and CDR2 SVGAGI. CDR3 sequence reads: CATQRQGVDYGYTF. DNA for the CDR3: TGTGCCACTCAACGCCAGGGTGTCGACTATGGCTACACCTTC.